The 8 T cell receptor beta chains below come from one sample, sequenced in a study of identical twins. In TCRdb, the 5' RACE reads were re-called with MiXCR into one record per CDR3 protein. The sample contains around 1.7 million distinct CDR3 sequences, about 32% of which appear only once. The sample was cord blood. These receptor sequences come from a newborn girl in good health.

This clonotype has more than one count but fewer than ten. CDR3 sequence: CAISEFRGTDTQYF. The CDR3, as DNA: TGTGCCATCAGTGAGTTTAGGGGGACAGATACGCAGTATTTT. The chain has TRBV10-3 and TRBJ2-3, with a possible D match to TRBD1 (6 bases). The CDR3 consists of 14 residues. V was shortened by 1 base and J by 3 bases, with 8 bases between the two germline ends. Germline V CDR1 and CDR2: ENHRY, SYGVKD.

This clonotype turned up a few times. This chain uses TRBV4-1 with TRBJ2-1; D gene unclear. V was pared by 0 bases and J by 2 bases, with 11 bases between. The CDR3 is made up of 16 amino acids. Germline V CDR1 and CDR2: MGHRA, YSYEKL. CDR3 DNA sequence: TGCGCCAGCAGCCAAGAGACACTATGGCCCTACAATGAGCAGTTCTTC. Protein: CASSQETLWPYNEQFF.

This rearrangement joins TRBV29-1 to TRBJ2-7, with a tentative D call TRBD2 (5 bases). The DNA end favors TRBJ2-5, so the J call may be wrong. This CDR3 has 12 residues. CDR1 is SQVTM and CDR2 is ANQGSEA in the germline V gene. In nucleotides, the CDR3 is TGCAGTGCTTTCGAGGGCTCGGAGACCCAGTACTTC. Encoded protein: CSAFEGSETQYF.

A few counts support this clonotype. The genes are TRBV27 and TRBJ2-7; 7 nucleotides align to TRBD1. The V gene end was trimmed by 2 bases and the J gene end by 4 bases; junction bases not matched to a gene: 5. CDR1 and CDR2 from the germline V gene are MNHEY and SMNVEV (reference sequence). The CDR3 consists of 14 residues. CDR3 nucleotide sequence: TGTGCCAGCAGTTTAAGGGGGCGCCTATACGAGCAGTACTTC. Translation: CASSLRGRLYEQYF.

This chain uses TRBV7-7 with TRBJ2-5; TRBD1 is a possible D gene (6 bases). The V and J ends lost 3 bases and 5 bases respectively, with 10 bases between them. Germline CDR1 SSHAT, CDR2 FNYEAQ (reference sequence). The CDR3 contains 13 residues. The CDR3 loop is CASSFQGFETQYF. The CDR3 DNA reads as TGTGCCAGCAGCTTTCAGGGGTTCGAGACCCAGTACTTC.

This clonotype was seen more than once but under ten times. The chain has TRBV28 and TRBJ2-5, with TRBD1 matching 11 bases. This CDR3 is built from 16 residues. Germline lookup yields CDR1 MDHEN and CDR2 SYDVKM. After removal of 3 bases from V and 2 bases from J, the junction contained 5 bases not matched to a gene. The CDR3 sequence: CASSFGGTGGQETQYF. CDR3 in DNA: TGTGCCAGCAGTTTTGGCGGGACAGGGGGACAAGAGACCCAGTACTTC.

This clonotype was recorded a few times. This chain connects TRBV7-8 to TRBJ2-3, with D perhaps matching TRBD2 (6 bases). The CDR3 has 14 residues. The germline V and J ends were trimmed by 5 bases and 5 bases, with 14 bases remaining between them. CDR1 is SGHVS and CDR2 is FQNEAQ in the germline V gene. Here the CDR3 DNA reads TGTGCCAGCAGCCATGCCAGGGAGGTAGATACGCAGTATTTT. Its protein is CASSHAREVDTQYF.

In this sample, this clonotype turned up a few times. This sequence joins TRBV18 and TRBJ2-3; 13 bases match TRBD2. The CDR3 contains 18 residues. CDR1 and CDR2 from the germline V gene are KGHSH and LQKENI. With 3 bases clipped from V and 3 bases from J, the junction kept 9 bases outside the gene matches. CDR3 sequence reads: CASSPGLAGLRRTDTQYF. The CDR3 DNA reads TGTGCCAGCTCACCGGGACTAGCGGGACTACGGAGGACAGATACGCAGTATTTT.